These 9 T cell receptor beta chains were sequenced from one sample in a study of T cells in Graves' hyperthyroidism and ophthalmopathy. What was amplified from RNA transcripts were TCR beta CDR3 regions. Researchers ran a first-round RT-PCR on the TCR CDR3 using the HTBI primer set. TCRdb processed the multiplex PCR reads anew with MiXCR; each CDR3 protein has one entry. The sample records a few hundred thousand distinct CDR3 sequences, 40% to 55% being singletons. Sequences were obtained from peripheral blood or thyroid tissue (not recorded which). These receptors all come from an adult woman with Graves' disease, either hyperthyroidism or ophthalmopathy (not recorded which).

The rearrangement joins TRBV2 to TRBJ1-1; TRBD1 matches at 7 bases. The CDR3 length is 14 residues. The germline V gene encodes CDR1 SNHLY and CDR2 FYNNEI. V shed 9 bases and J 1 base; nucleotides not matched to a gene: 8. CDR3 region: CASQWTGRNTEAFF. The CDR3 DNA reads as TGTGCCAGTCAGTGGACAGGTCGGAACACTGAAGCTTTCTTT.

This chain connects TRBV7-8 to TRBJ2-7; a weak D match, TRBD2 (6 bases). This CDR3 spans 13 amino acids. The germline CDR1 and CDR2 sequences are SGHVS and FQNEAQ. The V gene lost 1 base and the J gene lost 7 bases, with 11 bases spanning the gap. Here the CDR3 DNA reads TGTGCCAGCAGCTTAGGGAGGGGAAGGGAGCAGTACTTC. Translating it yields CASSLGRGREQYF.

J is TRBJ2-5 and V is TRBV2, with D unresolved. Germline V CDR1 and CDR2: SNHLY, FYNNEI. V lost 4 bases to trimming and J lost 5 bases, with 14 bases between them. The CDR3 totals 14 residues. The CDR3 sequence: CASSVAATRETQYF. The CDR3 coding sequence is TGTGCCAGCAGTGTGGCGGCTACCCGGGAGACCCAGTACTTC. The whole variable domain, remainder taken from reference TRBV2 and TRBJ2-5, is EPEVTQTPSHQVTQMGQEVILRCVPISNHLYFYWYRQILGQKVEFLVSFYNNEISEKSEIFDDQFSVERPDGSNFTLKIRSTKLEDSAMYFCASSVAATRETQYFGPGTRLLVL.

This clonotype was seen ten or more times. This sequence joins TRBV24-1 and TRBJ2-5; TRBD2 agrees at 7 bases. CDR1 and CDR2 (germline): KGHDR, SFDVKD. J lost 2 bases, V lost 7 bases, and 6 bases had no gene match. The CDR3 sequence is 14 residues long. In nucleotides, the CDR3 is TGTGCCACCAGCCCCGGGGGGTTTCAAGAGACCCAGTACTTC. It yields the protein CATSPGGFQETQYF.

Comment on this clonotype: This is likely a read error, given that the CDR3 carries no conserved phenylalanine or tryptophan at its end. The CDR3, as DNA: TGTGCCAGCAGCCGGACGAGCGGGAACACCGGGGAGCTGTTTTCT. Translating gives CASSRTSGNTGELFS. The gene calls are TRBV7-9 and TRBJ2-2; tentatively, D is TRBD2 (5 bases). This CDR3 spans 15 amino acids. Trimming removed 5 bases from V and 1 base from J, with 11 bases in between. CDR1 is SEHNR, CDR2 FQNEAQ, per germline (reference sequence).

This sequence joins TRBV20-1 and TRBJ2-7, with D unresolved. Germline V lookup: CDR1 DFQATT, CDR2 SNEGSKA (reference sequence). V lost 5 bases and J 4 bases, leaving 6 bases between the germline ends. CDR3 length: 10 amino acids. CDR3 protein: CSAPLYEQYF. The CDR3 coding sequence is TGCAGTGCTCCCCTTTACGAGCAGTACTTC.

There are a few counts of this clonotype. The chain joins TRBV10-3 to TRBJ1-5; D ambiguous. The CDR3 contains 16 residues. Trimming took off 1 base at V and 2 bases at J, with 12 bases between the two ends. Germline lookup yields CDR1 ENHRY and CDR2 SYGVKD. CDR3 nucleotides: TGTGCCATCAGTGAGTTTAAGGGTTCGGGCAATCAGCCCCAGCATTTT. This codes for CAISEFKGSGNQPQHF.

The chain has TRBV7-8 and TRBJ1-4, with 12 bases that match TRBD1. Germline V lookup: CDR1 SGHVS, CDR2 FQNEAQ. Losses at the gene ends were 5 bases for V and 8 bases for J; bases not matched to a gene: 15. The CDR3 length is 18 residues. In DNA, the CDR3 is TGTGCCAGCAGCGCCTTCGGGACAGGGGGCTCGGGCGTCGAAAAACTGTTTTTT. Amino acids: CASSAFGTGGSGVEKLFF.

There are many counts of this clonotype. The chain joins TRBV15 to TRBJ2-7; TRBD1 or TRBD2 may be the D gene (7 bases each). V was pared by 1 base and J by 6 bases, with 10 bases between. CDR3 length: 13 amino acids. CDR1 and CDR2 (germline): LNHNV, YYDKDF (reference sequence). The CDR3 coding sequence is TGTGCCACCAGCAGAGGGGAGGGGGCCGAGCAGTACTTC. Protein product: CATSRGEGAEQYF.